The 6 T cell receptor beta chains below all came from one sample that was sequenced in a study of blood T cell repertoires in COVID-19. Libraries were prepared by immunoSEQ multiplex PCR; TCRdb keeps only in-frame clonotypes and omits some of them. The data contain about 100,000 clones, around four fifths of them singletons. The specimen sequenced was peripheral blood. These receptors all stem from a woman aged 70-85 years with acute or convalescent COVID-19.

The CDR3 DNA reads TGTGCCAGTAGTGTCACCGGGACAGGGGTCTACGAGCAGTACGTC. Its protein product is CASSVTGTGVYEQYV. V usage is TRBV19 and J usage is TRBJ2-7, with 10 bases lining up with TRBD1. Germline assignment: CDR1 LNHDA and CDR2 SQIVND (reference sequence). The CDR3 contains 15 residues. After removal of 5 bases from V and 3 bases from J, the junction contained 7 bases not matched to a gene.

The chain has TRBV7-9 and TRBJ2-5; 7 nucleotides match TRBD1. This CDR3 is 14 amino acids long. The junction had 3 bases not matched to a gene; V was cut back by 0 bases and J by 5 bases. CDR1 is SEHNR, CDR2 FQNEAQ, per germline (reference sequence). CDR3 DNA sequence: TGTGCCAGCAGCTTAGCGACAGGGCGGGAGACCCAGTACTTC. Amino acids: CASSLATGRETQYF.

There are a few counts of this clone. This chain links TRBV5-8 with TRBJ1-5; 7 bases agree with TRBD1. The CDR3 has 15 residues. From germline, CDR1 is SGHTS and CDR2 YDEGEE. V lost 4 bases to trimming and J lost 0 bases; unmatched junction nucleotides: 4. This CDR3 is CASSQGTDSNQPQHF. Written as DNA, the CDR3 is TGTGCCAGCAGCCAAGGGACAGATAGCAATCAGCCCCAGCATTTT.

The chain has TRBV12-5 and TRBJ1-1, with TRBD1 as a possible D gene (6 bases). The length of the CDR3 is 15 residues. The germline gives CDR1 LGHNT, CDR2 FRNRAP. V shed 5 bases and J shed 7 bases, with 20 bases lying between them. Here the CDR3 DNA reads TGTGCTAGTGGTAACACAGGGTTTGGCCGTTTTGAAGCTTTCTTT. It codes for CASGNTGFGRFEAFF.

This clone has just one count. V is TRBV27 and J is TRBJ1-1; the match to TRBD1 covers 8 bases. V lost 7 bases to trimming and J lost 2 bases; unmatched junction nucleotides: 3. This CDR3 has 13 amino acids. CDR1 and CDR2 (germline): MNHEY, SMNVEV (reference sequence). The CDR3 protein is CASKTGGNTEAFF. The CDR3 DNA sequence: TGTGCCAGCAAAACAGGGGGAAACACTGAAGCTTTCTTT.

This clone was recorded a few times. V gene TRBV7-9 combines with J gene TRBJ1-3; D perhaps matches TRBD1 (6 bases). The V end was cut by 6 bases, the J end by 0 bases, with 12 bases between. Germline loops: CDR1 SEHNR, CDR2 FQNEAQ (reference sequence). The CDR3 covers 15 residues. CDR3 amino acids: CASSPGATSGNTIYF. The CDR3 DNA reads TGTGCCAGCAGTCCAGGGGCTACCTCTGGAAACACCATATATTTT. The full variable domain, in which reference TRBV7-9 and TRBJ1-3 provide the parts outside the CDR3, is DTGVSQNPRHKITKRGQNVTFRCDPISEHNRLYWYRQTLGQGPEFLTYFQNEAQLEKSRLLSDRFSAERPKGSFSTLEIQRTEQGDSAMYLCASSPGATSGNTIYFGEGSWLTVV.